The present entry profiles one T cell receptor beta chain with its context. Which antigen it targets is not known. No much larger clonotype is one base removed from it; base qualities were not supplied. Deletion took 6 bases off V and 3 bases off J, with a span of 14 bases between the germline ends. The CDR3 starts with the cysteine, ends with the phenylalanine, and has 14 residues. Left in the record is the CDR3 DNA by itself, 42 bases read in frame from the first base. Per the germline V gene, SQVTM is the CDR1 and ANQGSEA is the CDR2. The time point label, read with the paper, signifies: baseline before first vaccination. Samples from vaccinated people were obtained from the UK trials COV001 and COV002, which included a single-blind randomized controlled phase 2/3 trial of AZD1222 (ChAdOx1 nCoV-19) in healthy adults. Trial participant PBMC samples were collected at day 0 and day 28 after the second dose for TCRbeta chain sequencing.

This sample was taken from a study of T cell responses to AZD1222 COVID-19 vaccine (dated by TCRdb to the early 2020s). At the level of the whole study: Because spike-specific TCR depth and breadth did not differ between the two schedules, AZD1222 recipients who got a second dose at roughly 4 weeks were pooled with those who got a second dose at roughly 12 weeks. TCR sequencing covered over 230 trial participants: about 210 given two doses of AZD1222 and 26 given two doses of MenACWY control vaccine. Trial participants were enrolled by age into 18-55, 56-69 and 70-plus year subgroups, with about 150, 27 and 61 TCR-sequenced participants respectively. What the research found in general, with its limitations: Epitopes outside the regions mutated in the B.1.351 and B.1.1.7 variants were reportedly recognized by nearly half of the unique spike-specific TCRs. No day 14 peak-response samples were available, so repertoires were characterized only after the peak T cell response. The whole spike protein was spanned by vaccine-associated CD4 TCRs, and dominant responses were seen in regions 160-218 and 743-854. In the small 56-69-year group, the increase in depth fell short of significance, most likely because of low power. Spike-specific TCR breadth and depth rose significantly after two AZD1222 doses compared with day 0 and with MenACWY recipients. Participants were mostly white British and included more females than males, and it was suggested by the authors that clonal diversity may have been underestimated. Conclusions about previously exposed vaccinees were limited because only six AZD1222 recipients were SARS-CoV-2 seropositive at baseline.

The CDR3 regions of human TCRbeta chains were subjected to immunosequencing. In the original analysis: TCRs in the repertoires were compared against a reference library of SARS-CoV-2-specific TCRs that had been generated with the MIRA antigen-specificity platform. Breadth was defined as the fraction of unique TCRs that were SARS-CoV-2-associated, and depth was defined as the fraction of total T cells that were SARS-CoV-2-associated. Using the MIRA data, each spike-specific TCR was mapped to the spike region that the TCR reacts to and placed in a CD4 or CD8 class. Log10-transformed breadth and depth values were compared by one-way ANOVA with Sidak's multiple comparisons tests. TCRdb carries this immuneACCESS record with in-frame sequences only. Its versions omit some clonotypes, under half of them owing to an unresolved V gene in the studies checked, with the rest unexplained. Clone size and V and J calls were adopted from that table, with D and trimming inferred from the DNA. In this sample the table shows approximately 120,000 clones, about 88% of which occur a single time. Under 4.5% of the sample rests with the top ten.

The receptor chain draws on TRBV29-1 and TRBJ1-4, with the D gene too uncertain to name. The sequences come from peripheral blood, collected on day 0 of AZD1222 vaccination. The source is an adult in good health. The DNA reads TGCAGCGTCGGAGGAGCAGCCTCTAATGAAAAACTGTTTTTT. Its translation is CSVGGAASNEKLFF.